There are many counts of the clone carrying this T cell receptor beta chain. Its target is not known. This sample is drawn from a study of CD8 T cells in ankylosing spondylitis. Germline loops: CDR1 WSHSY, CDR2 SAAADI. The CDR3 consists of 17 residues. J gave up 8 bases and V 2 bases, and 14 bases lay outside the gene matches. General study points: Reports say disease-linked clones showed up significantly more in matched ankylosing spondylitis synovial fluid. CD8+ disease-linked clones were present at relatively low frequencies in blood.

Library preparation for TCR beta used quantitative 5'-RACE with molecular barcodes. TCRdb re-called the 5' RACE reads with MiXCR, one entry per CDR3 protein. The sample includes under 250,000 distinct CDR3 sequences, about 10% seen only once; the top ten take around 7%. The gene calls are TRBV10-2 and TRBJ1-4; 7 bases map to TRBD1. The sample consisted of blood, either unsorted or a sorted T cell fraction (not recorded which). This clonotype originated in a male donor with ankylosing spondylitis or in good health (not recorded which). Here the CDR3 DNA reads TGCGCCAGCAGTGAGCCAACCGGTCGTGCAGGGGGGGAAAAACTGTTTTTT. Protein: CASSEPTGRAGGEKLFF.